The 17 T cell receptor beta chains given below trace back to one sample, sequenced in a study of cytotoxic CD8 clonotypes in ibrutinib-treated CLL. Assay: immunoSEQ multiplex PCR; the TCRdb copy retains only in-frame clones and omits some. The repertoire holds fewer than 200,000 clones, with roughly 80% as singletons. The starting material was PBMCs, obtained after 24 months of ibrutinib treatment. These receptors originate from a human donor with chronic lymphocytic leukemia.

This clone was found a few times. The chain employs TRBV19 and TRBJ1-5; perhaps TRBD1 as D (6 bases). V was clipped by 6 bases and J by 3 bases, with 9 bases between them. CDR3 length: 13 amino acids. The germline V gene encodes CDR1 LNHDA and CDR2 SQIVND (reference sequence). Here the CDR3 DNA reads TGTGCCAGTAGAGACAGGAACAATCAGCCCCAGCATTTT. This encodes CASRDRNNQPQHF.

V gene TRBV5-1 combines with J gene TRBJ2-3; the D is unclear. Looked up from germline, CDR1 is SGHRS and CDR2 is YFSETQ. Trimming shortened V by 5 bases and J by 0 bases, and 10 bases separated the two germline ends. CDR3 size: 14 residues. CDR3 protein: CASRPLESTDTQYF. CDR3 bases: TGCGCCAGCAGACCCCTAGAAAGCACAGATACGCAGTATTTT.

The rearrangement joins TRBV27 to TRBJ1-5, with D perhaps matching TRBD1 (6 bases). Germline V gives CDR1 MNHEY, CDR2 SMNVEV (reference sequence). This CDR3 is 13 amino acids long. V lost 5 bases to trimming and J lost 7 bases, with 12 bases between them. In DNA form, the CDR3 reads TGTGCCAGCAGTACCAGGGGTGGCCAGCCCCAGCATTTT. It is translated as CASSTRGGQPQHF.

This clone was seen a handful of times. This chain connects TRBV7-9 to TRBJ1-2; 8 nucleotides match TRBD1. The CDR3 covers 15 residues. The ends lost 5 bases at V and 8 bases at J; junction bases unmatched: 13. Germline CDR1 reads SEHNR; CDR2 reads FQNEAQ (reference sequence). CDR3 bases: TGTGCCAGCAGCCCGCCGGGACAGGACCATTGGGGCTACACCTTC. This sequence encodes CASSPPGQDHWGYTF.

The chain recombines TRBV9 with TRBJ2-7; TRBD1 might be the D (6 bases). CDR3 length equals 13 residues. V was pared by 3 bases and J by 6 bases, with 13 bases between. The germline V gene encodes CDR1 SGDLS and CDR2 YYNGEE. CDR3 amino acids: CASSETQGSEQYF. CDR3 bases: TGTGCCAGCAGCGAAACACAGGGCTCCGAGCAGTACTTC.

DNA for the CDR3: TGTGCCAGCAGCTTAGCTCCTAGCGGGAGGGGGAGCACAGATACGCAGTATTTT. Residues: CASSLAPSGRGSTDTQYF. The chain couples TRBV7-9 to TRBJ2-3; 12 bases are a match to TRBD2. Per germline, CDR1 SEHNR and CDR2 FQNEAQ (reference sequence). Unmatched junction bases numbered 4, after V lost 0 bases and J lost 0 bases. CDR3 length equals 18 residues.

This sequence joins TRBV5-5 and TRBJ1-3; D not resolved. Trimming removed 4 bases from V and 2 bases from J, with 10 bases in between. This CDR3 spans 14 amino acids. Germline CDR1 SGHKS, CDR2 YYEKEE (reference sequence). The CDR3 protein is CASSLKVAGNTIYF. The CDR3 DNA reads TGTGCCAGCAGCCTCAAGGTAGCTGGAAACACCATATATTTT.

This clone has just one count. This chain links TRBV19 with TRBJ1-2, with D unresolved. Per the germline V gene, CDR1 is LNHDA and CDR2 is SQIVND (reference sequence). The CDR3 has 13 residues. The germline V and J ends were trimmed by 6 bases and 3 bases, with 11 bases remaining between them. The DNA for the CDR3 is TGTGCCAGTAGGTCCGCCCGTGACTATGGCTACACCTTC. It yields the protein CASRSARDYGYTF.

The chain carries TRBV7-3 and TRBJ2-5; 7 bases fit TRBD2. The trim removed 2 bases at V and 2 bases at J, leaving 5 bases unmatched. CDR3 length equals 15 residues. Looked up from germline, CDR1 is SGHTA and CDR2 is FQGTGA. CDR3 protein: CASSLFAAGQETQYF. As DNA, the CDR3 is TGTGCCAGCAGCTTATTTGCAGCGGGGCAAGAGACCCAGTACTTC.

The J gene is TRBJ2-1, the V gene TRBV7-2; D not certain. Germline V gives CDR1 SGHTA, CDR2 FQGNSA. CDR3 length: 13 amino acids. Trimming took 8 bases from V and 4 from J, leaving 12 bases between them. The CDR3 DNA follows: TGTGCCAGCCGGGCAGGCGGATACAATGAGCAGTTCTTC. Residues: CASRAGGYNEQFF.

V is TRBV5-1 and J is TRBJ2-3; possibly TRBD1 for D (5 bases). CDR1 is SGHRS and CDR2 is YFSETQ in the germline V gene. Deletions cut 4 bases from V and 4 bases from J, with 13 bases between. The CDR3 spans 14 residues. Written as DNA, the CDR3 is TGCGCCAGCAGCCCCAGGGTTGCGGCAGATACGCAGTATTTT. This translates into CASSPRVAADTQYF.

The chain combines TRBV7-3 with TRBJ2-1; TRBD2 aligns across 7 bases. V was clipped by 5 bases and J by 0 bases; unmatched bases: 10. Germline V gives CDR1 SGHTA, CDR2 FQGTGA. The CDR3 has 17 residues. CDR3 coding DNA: TGTGCCAGCAGCCCCTGGACTAGTCGAAGCTCCTACAATGAGCAGTTCTTC. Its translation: CASSPWTSRSSYNEQFF.

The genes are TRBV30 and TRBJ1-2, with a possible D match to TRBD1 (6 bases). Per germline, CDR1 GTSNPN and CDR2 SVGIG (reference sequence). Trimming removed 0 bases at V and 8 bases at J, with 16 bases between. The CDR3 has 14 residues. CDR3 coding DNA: TGTGCCTGGAGTGTAACACGAGGACAGAGCGGCTACACCTTC. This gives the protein CAWSVTRGQSGYTF.

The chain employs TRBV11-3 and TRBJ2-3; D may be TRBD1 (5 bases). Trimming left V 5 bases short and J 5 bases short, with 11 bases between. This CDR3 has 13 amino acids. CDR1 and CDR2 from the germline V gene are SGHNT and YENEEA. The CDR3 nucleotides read TGTGCCAGCAGCCCCTTTCAGGGAGATACGCAGTATTTT. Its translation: CASSPFQGDTQYF.

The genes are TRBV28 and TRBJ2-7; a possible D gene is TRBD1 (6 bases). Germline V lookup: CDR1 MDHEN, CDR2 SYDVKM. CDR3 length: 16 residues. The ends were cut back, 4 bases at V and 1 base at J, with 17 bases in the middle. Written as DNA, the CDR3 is TGTGCCAGCAGTTCCCCGGGACACCAATCTTCCTACGAGCAGTACTTC. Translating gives CASSSPGHQSSYEQYF.

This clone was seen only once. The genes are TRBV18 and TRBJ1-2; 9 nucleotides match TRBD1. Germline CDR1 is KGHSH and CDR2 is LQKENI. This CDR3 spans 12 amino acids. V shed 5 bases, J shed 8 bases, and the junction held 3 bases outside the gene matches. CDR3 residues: CASSRTGAGYTF. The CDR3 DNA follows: TGTGCCAGCTCAAGGACAGGGGCAGGCTACACCTTC.

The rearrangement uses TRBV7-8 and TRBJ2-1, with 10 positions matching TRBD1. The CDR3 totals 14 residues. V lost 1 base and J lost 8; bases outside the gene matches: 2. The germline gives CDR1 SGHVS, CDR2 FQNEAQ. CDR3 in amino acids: CASSLVDRGYEQFF. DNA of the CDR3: TGTGCCAGCAGCTTAGTGGACAGGGGGTATGAGCAGTTCTTC.